A single sample is the source of the 19 T cell receptor beta chains below, sequenced in a study of T cell responses to AZD1222 COVID-19 vaccine (dated by TCRdb to about 2021). Read against the paper, the sample's time point label means: baseline before first vaccination. Libraries were built with the immunoSEQ multiplex PCR assay. In its TCRdb copy, this immuneACCESS table keeps in-frame sequences only and misses some clones. Where compared with another copy, unresolved V genes explain less than half of these, and the others have no known cause. The sample table holds roughly 110,000 clones, of which approximately 83% were seen once. Around 9.9% of the sample is in the top ten clones. This specimen consisted of peripheral blood, obtained on day 0 of AZD1222 vaccination. The receptor source for this set is an adult in good health.

The chain employs TRBV5-1 and TRBJ1-2, with 7 bases matching TRBD1. Losses at the gene ends were 3 bases for V and 0 bases for J; bases not matched to a gene: 2. This CDR3 has 14 amino acids. CDR1 and CDR2 from the germline V gene are SGHRS and YFSETQ. CDR3 sequence: CASSSGTANYGYTF. The CDR3 coding sequence is TGCGCCAGCAGCTCCGGGACAGCTAACTATGGCTACACCTTC.

The CDR3 coding sequence is TGTGCCAGCAGCTTAGCGCTTGTGGGAGAGACCCAGTACTTC. Encoded protein: CASSLALVGETQYF. The chain uses TRBV7-9 and TRBJ2-5; D unclear. Germline V CDR1 and CDR2: SEHNR, FQNEAQ (reference sequence). The CDR3 has 14 amino acids. Trimming left V 0 bases short and J 4 bases short, with 9 bases between. The full variable domain, completed using reference TRBV7-9 and TRBJ2-5, is DTGVSQNPRHKITKRGQNVTFRCDPISEHNRLYWYRQTLGQGPEFLTYFQNEAQLEKSRLLSDRFSAERPKGSFSTLEIQRTEQGDSAMYLCASSLALVGETQYFGPGTRLLVL.

This chain links TRBV6-5 with TRBJ2-5; no definite D call. V lost 1 base and J 5 bases, leaving 8 bases between the germline ends. The CDR3 has 13 residues. Germline CDR1 and CDR2: MNHEY and SVGAGI. The CDR3 loop is CASSYWGRETQYF. DNA of the CDR3: TGTGCCAGCAGTTACTGGGGAAGGGAGACCCAGTACTTC.

This clone was seen a handful of times. The V gene is TRBV20-1, the J gene TRBJ2-3, with 10 positions matching TRBD2. Per germline, CDR1 DFQATT and CDR2 SNEGSKA (reference sequence). The ends lost 3 bases at V and 4 bases at J; junction bases unmatched: 7. CDR3 length: 15 residues. Here the CDR3 reads CSASYRLAGADTQYF. As DNA, the CDR3 is TGCAGTGCTAGTTATCGGCTAGCGGGAGCAGATACGCAGTATTTT.

This chain connects TRBV7-3 to TRBJ2-2; perhaps D is TRBD1 or TRBD2 (5 bases each). V lost 4 bases and J lost 6, with 12 bases in between. There are 14 residues in the CDR3. From germline, CDR1 is SGHTA and CDR2 FQGTGA. The chain's CDR3 is CASSSGTGAGELFF. DNA for the CDR3: TGTGCCAGCAGCTCGGGGACCGGGGCCGGGGAGCTGTTTTTT.

The rearrangement links TRBV19 to TRBJ1-1; 7 positions match TRBD1. CDR1 is LNHDA, CDR2 SQIVND, per germline (reference sequence). The CDR3 length is 15 residues. With 7 bases clipped from V and 1 base from J, the junction kept 9 bases outside the gene matches. CDR3 sequence reads: CASNPGQRANTEAFF. In nucleotides, the CDR3 is TGTGCCAGTAACCCGGGACAGCGAGCGAACACTGAAGCTTTCTTT. Variable domain in full (rest from reference TRBV19 and TRBJ1-1): DGGITQSPKYLFRKEGQNVTLSCEQNLNHDAMYWYRQDPGQGLRLIYYSQIVNDFQKGDIAEGYSVSREKKESFPLTVTSAQKNPTAFYLCASNPGQRANTEAFFGQGTRLTVV.

The chain is built from TRBV15 and TRBJ1-5; D unclear. The CDR3 length is 15 residues. The ends were cut back, 0 bases at V and 5 bases at J, with 11 bases in the middle. CDR1 is LNHNV, CDR2 YYDKDF, per germline (reference sequence). CDR3 protein: CATSRDAGSDQPQHF. The CDR3 nucleotides read TGTGCCACCAGCAGAGATGCAGGTAGTGATCAGCCCCAGCATTTT. Full variable domain (missing parts from reference TRBV15 and TRBJ1-5): DAMVIQNPRYQVTQFGKPVTLSCSQTLNHNVMYWYQQKSSQAPKLLFHYYDKDFNNEADTPDNFQSRRPNTSFCFLDIRSPGLGDTAMYLCATSRDAGSDQPQHFGDGTRLSIL.

The chain recombines TRBV28 with TRBJ1-5, with D uncertain. V lost 8 bases, J lost 4 bases, and 6 bases lay in between. Per the germline V gene, CDR1 is MDHEN and CDR2 is SYDVKM. The CDR3 spans 11 residues. The CDR3 coding sequence is TGTGCCAGCGCGCGAAATCAGCCCCAGCATTTT. This sequence encodes CASARNQPQHF.

V is TRBV19 and J is TRBJ1-5; D gene uncertain. This CDR3 is built from 13 residues. CDR1 and CDR2 from the germline V gene are LNHDA and SQIVND (reference sequence). Deletions cut 5 bases from V and 5 bases from J, with 10 bases between. The CDR3 protein is CASSERRDQPQHF. CDR3 DNA sequence: TGTGCCAGTAGTGAACGTCGGGATCAGCCCCAGCATTTT.

There are a few counts of this clone. The rearrangement uses TRBV7-9 and TRBJ1-4; no firm D call. V was pared by 1 base and J by 5 bases, with 2 bases between. The length of the CDR3 is 12 residues. The V gene's germline CDR1 is SEHNR and CDR2 FQNEAQ (reference sequence). The CDR3 nucleotides read TGTGCCAGCAGCTTAGTAAATGAAAAACTGTTTTTT. It specifies CASSLVNEKLFF.

Here the CDR3 DNA reads TGTGCCAGCAGTAGTAGGAGATGGAGTAACTATGGCTACACCTTC. Its translation: CASSSRRWSNYGYTF. The genes are TRBV6-2 or TRBV6-3 and TRBJ1-2; the D is unclear. The CDR3 has 15 amino acids. The germline CDR1 and CDR2 sequences are MNHEY and SVGEGT. V lost 5 bases to trimming and J lost 1 base, with 14 bases between them.

This chain uses TRBV14 with TRBJ1-1; D is unclear. Trimming took 5 bases from V and 2 from J, leaving 9 bases between them. The germline CDR1 and CDR2 sequences are SGHDN and FVKESK. The CDR3 length is 13 residues. DNA for the CDR3: TGTGCCAGCAGCGGGCAGCCAAACACTGAAGCTTTCTTT. The encoded protein is CASSGQPNTEAFF.

V usage is TRBV5-1 and J usage is TRBJ2-3; the D gene is possibly TRBD2 (5 bases). The germline V and J ends were trimmed by 2 bases and 1 base, with 11 bases remaining between them. Germline values: CDR1 SGHRS, CDR2 YFSETQ. This CDR3 comprises 15 residues. CDR3 sequence (DNA): TGCGCCAGCAGCTTCCACGGAGGTGGCACAGATACGCAGTATTTT. Translation gives CASSFHGGGTDTQYF. The whole variable domain, filled in from reference TRBV5-1 and TRBJ2-3, reads KAGVTQTPRYLIKTRGQQVTLSCSPISGHRSVSWYQQTPGQGLQFLFEYFSETQRNKGNFPGRFSGRQFSNSRSEMNVSTLELGDSALYLCASSFHGGGTDTQYFGPGTRLTVL.

The V gene is TRBV29-1, the J gene TRBJ1-2; D is unclear. The germline V gene encodes CDR1 SQVTM and CDR2 ANQGSEA. V lost 3 bases and J lost 5, with 10 bases in between. The CDR3 totals 12 residues. The CDR3 region is CSVDLQVYGYTF. The CDR3 DNA follows: TGCAGCGTTGATCTCCAGGTGTATGGCTACACCTTC.

V and J are TRBV28 and TRBJ1-2, with D unclear. Germline values: CDR1 MDHEN, CDR2 SYDVKM. V lost 4 bases and J 8 bases, leaving 8 bases between the germline ends. The CDR3 length is 11 residues. The CDR3: CASSSWRGYTF. CDR3 DNA: TGTGCCAGCAGTTCTTGGAGGGGCTACACCTTC.

The J gene is TRBJ1-6, the V gene TRBV28; a possible D gene is TRBD1 (6 bases). CDR3 size: 13 residues. Germline CDR1 MDHEN, CDR2 SYDVKM. V was clipped by 5 bases and J by 11 bases, with 13 bases between them. The CDR3 coding sequence is TGTGCCAGCAGTAGTCAGGGGCAAGCACCCCTCCACTTT. This translates into CASSSQGQAPLHF.

The chain carries TRBV3-1 (or the pseudogene TRBV3-2) and TRBJ1-5; D gene uncertain. The germline CDR1 and CDR2 sequences are LGHDT and YNNKEL (reference sequence). The V end was cut by 8 bases, the J end by 7 bases, with 6 bases between. There are 10 residues in the CDR3. This CDR3 reads CASLYQPQHF. The CDR3 DNA reads TGTGCCAGCCTCTACCAGCCCCAGCATTTT.

In this sample, this clone turned up a few times. Other nucleotide sequences in the sample specify the same CDR3. This sequence joins TRBV6-1 and TRBJ1-2; no clear D gene. The CDR3 is made up of 11 amino acids. Germline-derived CDR1 and CDR2 are MNHNS and SASEGT. V dropped 2 bases and J dropped 8 bases, with 6 bases sitting between them. The CDR3 sequence: CASSESGGYTF. CDR3 DNA: TGTGCCAGCAGTGAATCGGGCGGCTACACCTTC.

J is TRBJ2-7 and V is TRBV28; tentative D call: TRBD2 (5 bases). This CDR3 is built from 14 residues. CDR1 is MDHEN, CDR2 SYDVKM, per germline. V was cut by 3 bases and J by 0 bases, with 9 bases left in between. The CDR3 is CASSFPRASYEQYF. The CDR3 bases are TGTGCCAGCAGTTTCCCGCGGGCCTCCTACGAGCAGTACTTC. Using reference TRBV28 and TRBJ2-7 for the parts outside the CDR3, the full variable domain is DVKVTQSSRYLVKRTGEKVFLECVQDMDHENMFWYRQDPGLGLRLIYFSYDVKMKEKGDIPEGYSVSREKKERFSLILESASTNQTSMYLCASSFPRASYEQYFGPGTRLTVT.